The 21 T cell receptor beta chains listed next were all sequenced from one sample in a study of T cell responses to AZD1222 COVID-19 vaccine. The table came from immunoSEQ multiplex PCR; TCRdb's copy has only in-frame clones and leaves some out. The sample yields more than 140,000 clones, more than 75% seen once. Sequencing used peripheral blood, obtained on day 0 of AZD1222 vaccination. All receptors come from an adult in good health.

The chain recombines TRBV9 with TRBJ2-2; D uncertain. With 6 bases removed from V and 7 bases from J, the gap between germline ends came to 10 bases. The CDR3 loop spans 12 amino acids. CDR1 and CDR2 from the germline V gene are SGDLS and YYNGEE. The CDR3 region is CASTLPGGELFF. The CDR3 DNA reads as TGTGCCAGCACCCTACCAGGCGGGGAGCTGTTTTTT.

The gene calls are TRBV6-6 and TRBJ1-1; D unresolved. Germline-derived CDR1 and CDR2 are MNHNY and SVGAGI (reference sequence). Deletions cut 7 bases from V and 2 bases from J, with 14 bases between. The CDR3 runs 14 residues. CDR3 nucleotide sequence: TGTGCCAGCACCACAAGAGAGGGTAACACTGAAGCTTTCTTT. This sequence encodes CASTTREGNTEAFF.

The V and J genes are TRBV28 and TRBJ2-2; 11 bases match TRBD1. Germline CDR1 MDHEN, CDR2 SYDVKM. The CDR3 length is 15 residues. V was clipped by 3 bases and J by 8 bases; unmatched bases: 5. The CDR3 nucleotides are TGTGCCAGCAGTTTGGACAGGGGGCCTCTGGGGGAGCTGTTTTTT. Translated: CASSLDRGPLGELFF.

This CDR3 reads CASSPGGVLQMNTEAFF. In DNA form, the CDR3 reads TGTGCCAGCAGCCCAGGGGGGGTTCTCCAGATGAACACTGAAGCTTTCTTT. The gene calls are TRBV28 and TRBJ1-1; 7 positions match TRBD1. Germline CDR1 and CDR2: MDHEN and SYDVKM. V gave up 6 bases and J gave up 0 bases; unmatched junction bases: 13. This CDR3 has 17 amino acids. The full variable domain, completed using reference TRBV28 and TRBJ1-1, is DVKVTQSSRYLVKRTGEKVFLECVQDMDHENMFWYRQDPGLGLRLIYFSYDVKMKEKGDIPEGYSVSREKKERFSLILESASTNQTSMYLCASSPGGVLQMNTEAFFGQGTRLTVV.

This sequence joins TRBV11-3 and TRBJ2-2; the match to TRBD1 covers 8 bases. The length of the CDR3 is 15 residues. V lost 5 bases, J lost 5 bases, and 7 bases stayed unmatched. From germline, CDR1 is SGHNT and CDR2 YENEEA. As DNA, the CDR3 is TGTGCCAGCAGCGGCCGGGACAGGCCGACCGGGGAGCTGTTTTTT. Translating gives CASSGRDRPTGELFF.

V usage is TRBV19 and J usage is TRBJ1-1, with no clear D. Looked up from germline, CDR1 is LNHDA and CDR2 is SQIVND (reference sequence). V lost 10 bases and J lost 3, with 18 bases in between. The CDR3 totals 14 residues. In DNA, the CDR3 is TGTGCCACCGCCGGACGCCGGGAGGACACTGAAGCTTTCTTT. This codes for CATAGRREDTEAFF. Together with reference TRBV19 and TRBJ1-1, the CDR3 gives the full variable domain: DGGITQSPKYLFRKEGQNVTLSCEQNLNHDAMYWYRQDPGQGLRLIYYSQIVNDFQKGDIAEGYSVSREKKESFPLTVTSAQKNPTAFYLCATAGRREDTEAFFGQGTRLTVV.

This clone appeared once. This chain joins TRBV7-9 and TRBJ2-1; D gene ambiguous. The germline gives CDR1 SEHNR, CDR2 FQNEAQ (reference sequence). The CDR3 loop spans 17 amino acids. The V and J ends lost 4 bases and 1 base respectively, with 17 bases between them. CDR3 sequence (DNA): TGTGCCAGCAGCTACTCTAGGGTTTGGGGTTCCTACAATGAGCAGTTCTTC. Residues: CASSYSRVWGSYNEQFF.

The rearrangement uses TRBV7-9 and TRBJ2-1; 12 nucleotides align to TRBD2. V dropped 5 bases and J dropped 6; count of bases not matched to a gene: 5. The CDR3 length is 15 residues. CDR1 and CDR2 (germline): SEHNR, FQNEAQ (reference sequence). The CDR3 DNA is TGTGCCAGCAGCCTGGGACTAGCGGGCGTCAATGAGCAGTTCTTC. Translation: CASSLGLAGVNEQFF.

The table lists this clone with a count of one. DNA for the CDR3: TGTGCCAGCAGCTCCCTTGGCGGCCAAGAGACCCAGTACTTC. Protein: CASSSLGGQETQYF. J is TRBJ2-5 and V is TRBV6-6; D gene unclear. Per germline, CDR1 MNHNY and CDR2 SVGAGI (reference sequence). This CDR3 has 14 amino acids. With 6 bases removed from V and 1 base from J, the gap between germline ends came to 12 bases.

In its sample, this clone was seen once. V is TRBV7-3 and J is TRBJ2-2; 8 bases map to TRBD1. V lost 8 bases and J lost 7; bases outside the gene matches: 0. Per the germline V gene, CDR1 is SGHTA and CDR2 is FQGTGA. The length of the CDR3 is 11 residues. The CDR3 sequence: CASGQGGELFF. For the CDR3, the DNA is TGTGCCAGCGGACAGGGCGGGGAGCTGTTTTTT.

On this clone itself: An end of the junction differs from the germline gene, which may be a read error. The identical CDR3 is also encoded by other nucleotide sequences in the sample. The chain has TRBV5-6 and TRBJ1-1, with D maybe TRBD1 (6 bases). The CDR3 runs 13 residues. The germline V gene encodes CDR1 SGHDT and CDR2 YYEEEE. CDR3 DNA sequence: TGTGCCAGCACCTTGGACAGGAACACTGAAGCTTTCTTT. This translates into CASTLDRNTEAFF.

The genes are TRBV27 and TRBJ1-1; tentative D call: TRBD1 (5 bases). The V end lost 1 base, the J end lost 3 bases, and 12 bases lay between the germline ends. Germline values: CDR1 MNHEY, CDR2 SMNVEV (reference sequence). The CDR3 contains 15 residues. CDR3 coding DNA: TGTGCCAGCAGTTTATGGGGGGGGACCCACACTGAAGCTTTCTTT. Amino acid sequence: CASSLWGGTHTEAFF.

The chain carries TRBV7-3 and TRBJ2-1, with D unclear. The CDR3 covers 15 residues. V was shortened by 2 bases and J by 1 base, with 9 bases between the two germline ends. From germline, CDR1 is SGHTA and CDR2 FQGTGA. CDR3 amino acids: CASSLHSGSYNEQFF. CDR3 coding DNA: TGTGCCAGCAGCTTACACTCGGGTTCCTACAATGAGCAGTTCTTC.

The chain recombines TRBV19 with TRBJ2-7; 9 nucleotides line up with TRBD1. V was pared by 4 bases and J by 4 bases, with 5 bases of the junction left unmatched. Germline CDR1 is LNHDA and CDR2 is SQIVND (reference sequence). The CDR3 loop spans 14 amino acids. The CDR3 region is CASSRGQGNYEQYF. For the CDR3, the DNA is TGTGCCAGTAGTAGGGGACAGGGAAATTACGAGCAGTACTTC.

V is TRBV18 and J is TRBJ1-1; no reliable D call. From germline, CDR1 is KGHSH and CDR2 LQKENI. Trimming cost V 2 bases and J 2 bases, with 12 bases left between them. The CDR3 sequence is 15 residues long. CDR3: CASSPSLTPNTEAFF. DNA of the CDR3: TGTGCCAGCTCACCATCCTTGACACCTAACACTGAAGCTTTCTTT. The variable domain in full, completed from reference TRBV18 and TRBJ1-1, reads NAGVMQNPRHLVRRRGQEARLRCSPMKGHSHVYWYRQLPEEGLKFMVYLQKENIIDESGMPKERFSAEFPKEGPSILRIQQVVRGDSAAYFCASSPSLTPNTEAFFGQGTRLTVV.

This rearrangement joins TRBV28 to TRBJ1-2, with D unresolved. This CDR3 contains 15 residues. The V end lost 6 bases, the J end lost 2 bases, and 16 bases lay between the germline ends. Germline V gives CDR1 MDHEN, CDR2 SYDVKM. CDR3 region: CASSQRGHENYGYTF. The CDR3 DNA sequence: TGTGCCAGCAGCCAGAGAGGGCATGAGAACTATGGCTACACCTTC.

The chain employs TRBV7-2 and TRBJ2-3; possibly TRBD1 for D (6 bases). V gave up 3 bases and J gave up 4 bases, with 8 bases separating them. The CDR3 extends over 13 amino acids. Germline CDR1 is SGHTA and CDR2 is FQGNSA. This CDR3 reads CASSFAGADTQYF. CDR3 in DNA: TGTGCCAGCAGCTTTGCAGGGGCAGATACGCAGTATTTT. The complete variable domain, with remaining parts taken from reference TRBV7-2 and TRBJ2-3, reads GAGVSQSPSNKVTEKGKDVELRCDPISGHTALYWYRQSLGQGLEFLIYFQGNSAPDKSGLPSDRFSAERTGGSVSTLTIQRTQQEDSAVYLCASSFAGADTQYFGPGTRLTVL.

CDR3 region: CASSFERAGEQYF. The CDR3 nucleotides read TGTGCCAGCAGCTTTGAACGGGCAGGAGAGCAGTACTTC. The chain links TRBV7-9 to TRBJ2-7; D remains unclear. Trimming removed 3 bases at V and 7 bases at J, with 13 bases between. This CDR3 has 13 amino acids. CDR1 is SEHNR and CDR2 is FQNEAQ in the germline V gene (reference sequence).

In DNA, the CDR3 is TGTGCCAGCAGTTCGGATAAATTTTACGAGCAGTACTTC. It translates to CASSSDKFYEQYF. V gene TRBV28 combines with J gene TRBJ2-7; D ambiguous. The germline V gene has CDR1 MDHEN and CDR2 SYDVKM. The CDR3 is 13 residues long. V shed 4 bases and J shed 4 bases, with 11 bases lying between them. Variable domain in full (rest from reference TRBV28 and TRBJ2-7): DVKVTQSSRYLVKRTGEKVFLECVQDMDHENMFWYRQDPGLGLRLIYFSYDVKMKEKGDIPEGYSVSREKKERFSLILESASTNQTSMYLCASSSDKFYEQYFGPGTRLTVT.

The gene calls are TRBV6-5 and TRBJ2-7; unclear D gene. The CDR3 runs 14 residues. Germline V lookup: CDR1 MNHEY, CDR2 SVGAGI. V lost 7 bases and J 2 bases, leaving 15 bases between the germline ends. In nucleotides, the CDR3 is TGTGCCAGCACCCTGAGCAGGTCGGCCTACGAGCAGTACTTC. Encoded protein: CASTLSRSAYEQYF.

This clone was detected only once. V is TRBV11-2 and J is TRBJ1-3; maybe TRBD1 (5 bases). V shed 0 bases and J shed 9 bases, with 12 bases lying between them. Germline V gene lookup returns CDR1 SGHAT and CDR2 FQNNGV. The CDR3 is 14 residues long. The CDR3 nucleotides read TGTGCCAGCAGCTTAGAGATCGGAACAGGCACCATATATTTT. This sequence encodes CASSLEIGTGTIYF.